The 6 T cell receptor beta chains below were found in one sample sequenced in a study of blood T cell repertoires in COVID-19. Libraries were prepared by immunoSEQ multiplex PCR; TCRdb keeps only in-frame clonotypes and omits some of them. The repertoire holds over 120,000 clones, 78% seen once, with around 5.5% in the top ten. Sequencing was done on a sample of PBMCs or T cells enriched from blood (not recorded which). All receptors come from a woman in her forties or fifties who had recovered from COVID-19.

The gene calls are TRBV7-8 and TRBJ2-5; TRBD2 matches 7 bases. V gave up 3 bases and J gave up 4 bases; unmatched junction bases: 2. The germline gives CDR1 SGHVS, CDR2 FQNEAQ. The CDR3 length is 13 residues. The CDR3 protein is CASSFPGGETQYF. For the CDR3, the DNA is TGTGCCAGCAGCTTTCCGGGGGGAGAGACCCAGTACTTC.

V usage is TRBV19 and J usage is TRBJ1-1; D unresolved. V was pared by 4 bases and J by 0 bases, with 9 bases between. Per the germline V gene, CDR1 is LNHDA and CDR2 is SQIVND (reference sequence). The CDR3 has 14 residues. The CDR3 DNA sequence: TGTGCCAGTAGTAGGGGAGGCTTGAACACTGAAGCTTTCTTT. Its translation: CASSRGGLNTEAFF. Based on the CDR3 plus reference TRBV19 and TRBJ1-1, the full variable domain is DGGITQSPKYLFRKEGQNVTLSCEQNLNHDAMYWYRQDPGQGLRLIYYSQIVNDFQKGDIAEGYSVSREKKESFPLTVTSAQKNPTAFYLCASSRGGLNTEAFFGQGTRLTVV.

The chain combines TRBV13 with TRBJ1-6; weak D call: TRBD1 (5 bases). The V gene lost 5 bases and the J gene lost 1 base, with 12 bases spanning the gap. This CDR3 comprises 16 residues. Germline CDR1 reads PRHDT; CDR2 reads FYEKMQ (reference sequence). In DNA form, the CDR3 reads TGTGCCAGCAGCGGGGCCCCCAGGTCCTATAATTCACCCCTCCACTTT. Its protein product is CASSGAPRSYNSPLHF.

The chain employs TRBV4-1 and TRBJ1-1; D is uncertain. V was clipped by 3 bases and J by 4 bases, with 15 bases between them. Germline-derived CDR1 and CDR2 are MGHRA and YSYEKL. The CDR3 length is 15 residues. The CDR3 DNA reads TGCGCCAGCAGCCACCCACGGCAGTCGGGCACTGAAGCTTTCTTT. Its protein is CASSHPRQSGTEAFF.

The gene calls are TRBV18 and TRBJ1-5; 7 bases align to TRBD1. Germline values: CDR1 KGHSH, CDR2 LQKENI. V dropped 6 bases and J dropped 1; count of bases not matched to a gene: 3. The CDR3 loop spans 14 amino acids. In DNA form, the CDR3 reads TGTGCCAGCTCTCAGGGGGGAAGCAATCAGCCCCAGCATTTT. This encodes CASSQGGSNQPQHF.

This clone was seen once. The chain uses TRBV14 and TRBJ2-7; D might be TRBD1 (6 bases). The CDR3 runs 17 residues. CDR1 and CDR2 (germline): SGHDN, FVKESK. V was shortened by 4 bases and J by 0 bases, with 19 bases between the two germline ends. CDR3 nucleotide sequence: TGTGCCAGCAGCCCCAGAAACAGGGCGATGAGCTCCTACGAGCAGTACGTC. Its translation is CASSPRNRAMSSYEQYV.